Below are 25 T cell receptor beta chains sequenced from a single sample in a study of human T cells and chemical hapten exposure. MiXCR, run by TCRdb on the RACE reads, gives a single entry per CDR3 protein. Of 35,000 to 45,000 distinct CDR3 sequences listed, about an eighth were seen once; the top ten hold roughly 2.1%. The time point is: patch test 3, about 24 weeks after DPC sensitization. Documented treatment: therapeutic diphenylcyclopropenone sensitization with weekly scalp DPC. Extraction of total RNA was performed on unfractionated whole blood. This specimen was whole blood, taken in connection with sensitization to the hapten diphenylcyclopropenone (DPC). These receptors all stem from a woman aged 35 to 49 with alopecia areata. Some clones in this sample may be carry-over from other donors' samples.

There are many counts of this clonotype. The chain uses TRBV3-1 and TRBJ2-7; D is perhaps TRBD1 or TRBD2 (7 bases each). V dropped 6 bases and J dropped 2 bases, with 11 bases sitting between them. This CDR3 region has 13 residues. CDR1 and CDR2 from the germline V gene are LGHDT and YNNKEL (reference sequence). CDR3 sequence reads: CASRRGTAYEQYF. The CDR3 bases are TGTGCCAGCAGGCGGGGGACAGCCTACGAGCAGTACTTC.

This clonotype came up a few times. The chain employs TRBV27 and TRBJ2-7, with no clear D. Per germline, CDR1 MNHEY and CDR2 SMNVEV (reference sequence). CDR3 length equals 11 residues. V was cut by 0 bases and J by 7 bases, with 4 bases left in between. The CDR3, as DNA: TGTGCCAGCAGTTTATCGGGTGAGCAGTACTTC. This sequence encodes CASSLSGEQYF.

This clonotype occurred many times. The chain recombines TRBV7-2 with TRBJ2-5; 7 nucleotides agree with TRBD2. This CDR3 region has 23 residues. The V and J ends lost 4 bases and 0 bases, in that order; junction bases with no gene match: 29. In germline, CDR1 is SGHTA, CDR2 FQGNSA. The CDR3 DNA is TGTGCCAGCAGCTCACCGCGCCGGGGAGCGGGGAACCCGCCCGCTGGGCACCAAGAGACCCAGTACTTC. It codes for CASSSPRRGAGNPPAGHQETQYF.

This clonotype has only a few counts. The CDR3 here is CASSPQGSGNTIYF. The CDR3 DNA reads TGTGCCAGCAGTCCTCAGGGAAGTGGAAACACCATATATTTT. The V call is TRBV6-5, the J call TRBJ1-3; D is possibly TRBD1 (5 bases). CDR3 size: 14 residues. V gave up 5 bases and J gave up 3 bases, with 11 bases separating them. Germline CDR1 and CDR2: MNHEY and SVGAGI.

The sample holds many counts of this clonotype. This sequence joins TRBV12-3 or TRBV12-4 and TRBJ2-3; tentatively, D is TRBD2 (6 bases). The CDR3 extends over 16 amino acids. The V end lost 4 bases, the J end lost 4 bases, and 18 bases lay between the germline ends. This CDR3 reads CASSSLTSGSADTQYF. The CDR3 DNA reads as TGTGCCAGCAGTTCATTGACTAGTGGGAGTGCAGATACGCAGTATTTT.

This clonotype has only a few counts. This chain joins TRBV28 and TRBJ1-4, with D unresolved. CDR1 is MDHEN and CDR2 is SYDVKM in the germline V gene. This CDR3 comprises 13 residues. Between the trimmed V and J ends, which lost 6 bases and 12 bases, there was a span of 17 bases. CDR3 in DNA: TGTGCCAGCAGCCCCTCCGGGTTTGGGGAACTGTTTTTT. The encoded protein is CASSPSGFGELFF.

This rearrangement joins TRBV28 to TRBJ2-7; D is uncertain. CDR1 and CDR2 (germline): MDHEN, SYDVKM. The CDR3 has 15 amino acids. Trimming cost V 8 bases and J 7 bases, with 24 bases left between them. The CDR3 here is CASLKPALPSKEQYF. CDR3 in DNA: TGTGCCAGCCTAAAGCCCGCCCTCCCCTCTAAGGAGCAGTACTTC.

This chain links TRBV7-9 with TRBJ2-1, with 8 bases that match TRBD1. The germline gives CDR1 SEHNR, CDR2 FQNEAQ (reference sequence). The V and J ends lost 5 bases and 9 bases, in that order; junction bases with no gene match: 12. CDR3 size: 15 residues. In DNA, the CDR3 is TGTGCCAGCAGCGCAAGTCGGACAGGGTGGGCTGAGCAGTTCTTC. Its protein is CASSASRTGWAEQFF.

On this clonotype: The missing conserved phenylalanine or tryptophan at the end of this CDR3 makes a read error likely. The chain employs TRBV2 and TRBJ2-5; 7 bases map to TRBD2. Looked up from germline, CDR1 is SNHLY and CDR2 is FYNNEI. The ends lost 8 bases at V and 4 bases at J; junction bases unmatched: 7. The CDR3 totals 13 residues. In DNA form, the CDR3 reads TGTGCCAGCCAGGGAGGGGACGCAGAGACCCAGTACTAC. This translates into CASQGGDAETQYY.

This clonotype showed up many times. This chain joins TRBV6-6 and TRBJ1-2; no clear D gene. Germline V lookup: CDR1 MNHNY, CDR2 SVGAGI (reference sequence). Trimming removed 6 bases from V and 8 bases from J, with 10 bases in between. The CDR3 spans 11 residues. CDR3 coding DNA: TGTGCCAGCAGCTGGGAGGAGGGCTACACCTTC. It is translated as CASSWEEGYTF.

This clonotype showed up just a few times. The chain joins TRBV25-1 to TRBJ2-7; no firm D call. The ends were cut back, 4 bases at V and 2 bases at J, with 3 bases in the middle. The germline V gene encodes CDR1 MGHDK and CDR2 SYGVNS. The CDR3 runs to 11 residues. The CDR3 protein is CASSGTYEQYF. In DNA, the CDR3 is TGTGCCAGCAGTGGAACCTACGAGCAGTACTTC.

V gene TRBV2 combines with J gene TRBJ2-3, with TRBD2 as a possible D gene (7 bases). The CDR3 covers 14 residues. Germline V lookup: CDR1 SNHLY, CDR2 FYNNEI. The ends were cut back, 7 bases at V and 6 bases at J, with 17 bases in the middle. In DNA form, the CDR3 reads TGTGCCAGCATTGGGGGGGGGCCGGTGGATACGCAGTATTTT. The encoded protein is CASIGGGPVDTQYF.

This clonotype has more than one count but fewer than ten. V is TRBV9 and J is TRBJ2-2; TRBD1 matches at 11 bases. Trimming cost V 4 bases and J 5 bases; bases outside gene matches: 10. CDR1 is SGDLS and CDR2 is YYNGEE in the germline V gene. The CDR3 runs to 17 residues. The CDR3 DNA follows: TGTGCCAGCAGCTCACGGACAGGGGGCTCTAGGACCGGGGAGCTGTTTTTT. Amino acid sequence: CASSSRTGGSRTGELFF.

This clonotype has ten or more counts. The rearrangement links TRBV13 to TRBJ2-3; TRBD1 might be the D (6 bases). CDR1 and CDR2 from the germline V gene are PRHDT and FYEKMQ (reference sequence). V was pared by 0 bases and J by 9 bases, with 10 bases between. The CDR3 has 13 residues. The CDR3 spells CASSLGLQGTQYF. CDR3 nucleotide sequence: TGTGCCAGCAGCTTAGGCTTGCAGGGGACGCAGTATTTT.

In its sample, this clonotype was seen many times. The chain links TRBV5-1 to TRBJ2-7; D is perhaps TRBD2 (5 bases). This CDR3 is built from 15 residues. In germline, CDR1 is SGHRS, CDR2 YFSETQ. Trimming removed 3 bases from V and 2 bases from J, with 15 bases in between. This CDR3 is CASSWTSDSTYEQYF. The CDR3 DNA is TGCGCCAGCAGCTGGACCTCGGACTCGACCTACGAGCAGTACTTC.

This clonotype was found many times. The V gene is TRBV29-1, the J gene TRBJ2-5; possibly TRBD2 for D (6 bases). This CDR3 region has 13 residues. Trimming took 2 bases from V and 5 from J, leaving 12 bases between them. The germline CDR1 and CDR2 sequences are SQVTM and ANQGSEA. The CDR3 sequence is CSVEPLRGETQYF. Written as DNA, the CDR3 is TGCAGCGTTGAACCCCTTCGGGGGGAGACCCAGTACTTC.

This chain links TRBV3-1 with TRBJ2-5; 7 bases are a match to TRBD1. Trimming removed 0 bases from V and 5 bases from J; junction bases left unmatched: 9. The CDR3 is 16 residues long. CDR1 LGHDT and CDR2 YNNKEL come from the germline V gene (reference sequence). The CDR3 reads CASSQDPGQKSETQYF. In DNA, the CDR3 is TGTGCCAGCAGCCAAGATCCGGGACAGAAGTCGGAGACCCAGTACTTC.

This clonotype is deemed medium-sized (0.01 to 0.1%). V gene TRBV6-5 combines with J gene TRBJ1-1; D unresolved. V was shortened by 5 bases and J by 0 bases, with 10 bases between the two germline ends. The CDR3 has 14 amino acids. Looked up from germline, CDR1 is MNHEY and CDR2 is SVGAGI. The CDR3 region is CASSAGNVNTEAFF. The CDR3 nucleotides read TGTGCCAGCAGTGCCGGTAACGTGAACACTGAAGCTTTCTTT.

V gene TRBV4-1 combines with J gene TRBJ2-7, with D unresolved. Germline V CDR1 and CDR2: MGHRA, YSYEKL. The CDR3 is 14 residues long. The V and J ends lost 0 bases and 6 bases respectively, with 12 bases between them. The CDR3 sequence: CASSQDLTGPEQYF. CDR3 coding DNA: TGCGCCAGCAGCCAAGATCTAACGGGCCCCGAGCAGTACTTC.

With regard to this clonotype: This clone may be a read error of a much larger clone one base away. This chain joins TRBV20-1 and TRBJ1-4; D might be TRBD1 (6 bases). Trimming took off 4 bases at V and 8 bases at J, with 17 bases between the two ends. There are 14 residues in the CDR3. Germline CDR1 reads DFQATT; CDR2 reads SNEGSKA (reference sequence). The CDR3 protein is CSATTGSLGEKLFF. The CDR3 nucleotides are TGCAGTGCTACCACAGGGAGCTTGGGGGAAAAACTGTTTTTT.

This chain joins TRBV14 and TRBJ1-1, with D hard to call. Germline assignment: CDR1 SGHDN and CDR2 FVKESK. The CDR3 has 15 amino acids. Deletions cut 2 bases from V and 6 bases from J, with 16 bases between. The chain's CDR3 is CASSQQTAAMAEAFF. The CDR3 bases are TGTGCCAGCAGCCAACAAACAGCCGCCATGGCTGAAGCTTTCTTT.

The table lists this clonotype with a few counts. This sequence joins TRBV6-5 and TRBJ1-1; 7 bases match TRBD1. This CDR3 region has 15 residues. Trimming cost V 6 bases and J 4 bases; bases outside gene matches: 11. Germline assignment: CDR1 MNHEY and CDR2 SVGAGI. CDR3 coding DNA: TGTGCCAGCAGCCCAGGGGGGGCAGGTGGCACTGAAGCTTTCTTT. It yields the protein CASSPGGAGGTEAFF.

The J gene is TRBJ2-6, the V gene TRBV29-1, with unresolved D. Between the trimmed V and J ends, which lost 5 bases and 0 bases, there was a span of 11 bases. Germline V gene data show CDR1 as SQVTM and CDR2 as ANQGSEA. The CDR3 loop spans 15 amino acids. The CDR3 protein is CSVTLGPSGANVLTF. The CDR3 DNA reads as TGCAGCGTTACGCTCGGGCCCTCTGGGGCCAACGTCCTGACTTTC.

V usage is TRBV27 and J usage is TRBJ2-2; no clear D. Germline CDR1 and CDR2: MNHEY and SMNVEV (reference sequence). Trimming took 5 bases from V and 4 from J, leaving 8 bases between them. There are 13 residues in the CDR3. The DNA of the CDR3 is TGTGCCAGCAGTCGGGTGCGCACCGGGGAGCTGTTTTTT. Its translation is CASSRVRTGELFF.

At least ten counts were recorded for this clonotype. Written as DNA, the CDR3 is TGTGCCACCAGTGATGGGACTCAGGATCAGCCCCAGCATTTT. It specifies CATSDGTQDQPQHF. This chain connects TRBV24-1 to TRBJ1-5, with D possibly matching TRBD1 (5 bases). Per the germline V gene, CDR1 is KGHDR and CDR2 is SFDVKD. Trimming removed 3 bases at V and 5 bases at J, with 10 bases between. The CDR3 has 14 amino acids.